This entry features one T cell receptor (beta chain) sequence. The target antigen is unknown. The PCR was carried out with 60 Vbeta primers and 13 Jbeta primers. Profiled with immunoSEQ multiplex PCR; TCRdb holds only in-frame clones, not every one. This table has about 150,000 clones, roughly 85% appearing once. V shed 4 bases and J 2 bases; nucleotides not matched to a gene: 11. This CDR3 spans 17 amino acids. In germline, CDR1 is SGDLS, CDR2 YYNGEE. The data were obtained in a study of cytomegalovirus exposure and HLA in healthy donors. Study-wide results and limits: Rates of TCR association differed by HLA locus in a later analysis, with DRB1 highest and HLA-C lowest. Reports credit the classifier with highly specific, highly sensitive diagnosis of cytomegalovirus status. Later analysis associated a missense DCLRE1C variant with TCR beta V- and J-gene trimming. Some public TCRs appeared in many individuals, while most sequences were rare.

The specimen was PBMCs. The V call is TRBV9, the J call TRBJ2-7; 11 bases line up with TRBD1. The receptor comes from a woman under 30 in good health and CMV-seronegative. The CDR3 loop reads CASSFGTGGQGAYEQYF. CDR3 nucleotides: TGTGCCAGCAGCTTTGGCACGGGGGGACAGGGGGCCTACGAGCAGTACTTC. Combining the CDR3 with reference TRBV9 and TRBJ2-7 gives the whole variable domain DSGVTQTPKHLITATGQRVTLRCSPRSGDLSVYWYQQSLDQGLQFLIQYYNGEERAKGNILERFSAQQFPDLHSELNLSSLELGDSALYFCASSFGTGGQGAYEQYFGPGTRLTVT.